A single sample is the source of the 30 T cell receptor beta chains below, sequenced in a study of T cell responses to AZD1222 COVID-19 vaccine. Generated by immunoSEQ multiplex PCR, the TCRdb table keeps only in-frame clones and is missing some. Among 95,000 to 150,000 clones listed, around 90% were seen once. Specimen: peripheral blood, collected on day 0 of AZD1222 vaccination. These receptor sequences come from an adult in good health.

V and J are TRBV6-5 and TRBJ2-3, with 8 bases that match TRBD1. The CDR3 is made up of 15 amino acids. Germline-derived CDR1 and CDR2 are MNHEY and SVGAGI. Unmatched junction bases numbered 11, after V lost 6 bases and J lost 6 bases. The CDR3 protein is CASSRADRVYDTQYF. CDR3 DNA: TGTGCCAGCAGCCGCGCGGACAGGGTCTATGATACGCAGTATTTT.

The CDR3 here is CASSPLAVESEKLFF. The CDR3 region has the DNA TGTGCCAGCTCACCATTAGCGGTAGAGAGTGAAAAACTGTTTTTT. The chain uses TRBV18 and TRBJ1-4, with D uncertain. V gave up 2 bases and J gave up 7 bases, with 14 bases separating them. The germline V gene has CDR1 KGHSH and CDR2 LQKENI. The CDR3 consists of 15 residues. Complete variable domain (other parts from reference TRBV18 and TRBJ1-4): NAGVMQNPRHLVRRRGQEARLRCSPMKGHSHVYWYRQLPEEGLKFMVYLQKENIIDESGMPKERFSAEFPKEGPSILRIQQVVRGDSAAYFCASSPLAVESEKLFFGSGTQLSVL.

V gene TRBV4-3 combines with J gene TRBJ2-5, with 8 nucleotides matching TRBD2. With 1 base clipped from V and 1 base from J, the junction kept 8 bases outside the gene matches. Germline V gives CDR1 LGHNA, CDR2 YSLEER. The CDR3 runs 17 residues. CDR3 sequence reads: CASSQVAVAGIQETQYF. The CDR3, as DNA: TGCGCCAGCAGCCAAGTCGCGGTAGCGGGGATCCAAGAGACCCAGTACTTC.

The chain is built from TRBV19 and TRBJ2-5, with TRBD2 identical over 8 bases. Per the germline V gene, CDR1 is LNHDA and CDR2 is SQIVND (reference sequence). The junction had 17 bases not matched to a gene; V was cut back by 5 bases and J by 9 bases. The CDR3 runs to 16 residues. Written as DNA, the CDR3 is TGTGCCAGTAGTCCCGGGGGGGGAGGGCCAAGGCTCTCCCAGTACTTC. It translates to CASSPGGGGPRLSQYF.

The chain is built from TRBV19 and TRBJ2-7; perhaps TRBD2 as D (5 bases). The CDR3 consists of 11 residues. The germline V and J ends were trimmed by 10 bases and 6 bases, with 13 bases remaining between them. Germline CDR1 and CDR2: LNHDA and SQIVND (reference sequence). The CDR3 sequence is CATMSGVEQYF. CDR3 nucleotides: TGTGCCACCATGTCCGGGGTCGAGCAGTACTTC.

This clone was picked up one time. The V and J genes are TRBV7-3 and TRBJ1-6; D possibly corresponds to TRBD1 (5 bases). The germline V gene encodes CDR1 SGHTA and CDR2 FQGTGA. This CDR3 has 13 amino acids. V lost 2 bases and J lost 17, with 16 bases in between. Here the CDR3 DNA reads TGTGCCAGCAGCTTAGGGGTCGGCAGGGTAATCCACTTT. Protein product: CASSLGVGRVIHF.

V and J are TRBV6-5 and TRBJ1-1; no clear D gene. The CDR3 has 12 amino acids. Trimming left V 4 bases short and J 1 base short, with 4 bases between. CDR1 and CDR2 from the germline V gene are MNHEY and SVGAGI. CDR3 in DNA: TGTGCCAGCAGTTTTGGGAACACTGAAGCTTTCTTT. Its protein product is CASSFGNTEAFF.

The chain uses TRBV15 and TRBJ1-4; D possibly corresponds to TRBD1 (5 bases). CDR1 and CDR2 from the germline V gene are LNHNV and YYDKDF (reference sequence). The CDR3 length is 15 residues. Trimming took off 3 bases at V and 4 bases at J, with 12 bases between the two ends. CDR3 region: CATSRLGVVNEKLFF. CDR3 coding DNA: TGTGCCACCAGCAGGCTAGGGGTGGTTAATGAAAAACTGTTTTTT.

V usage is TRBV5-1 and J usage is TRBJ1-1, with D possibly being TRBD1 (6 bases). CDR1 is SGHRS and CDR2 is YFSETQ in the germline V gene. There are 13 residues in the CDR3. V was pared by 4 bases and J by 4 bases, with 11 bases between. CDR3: CASSGGQRTEAFF. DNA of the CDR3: TGCGCCAGCAGCGGCGGACAGCGCACTGAAGCTTTCTTT.

The CDR3 DNA follows: TGTGCCAGTAGTATTGCCGGGGCCAATTCACCCCTCCACTTT. This sequence encodes CASSIAGANSPLHF. The chain links TRBV19 to TRBJ1-6; possibly TRBD1 for D (5 bases). This CDR3 region has 14 residues. Between the trimmed V and J ends, which lost 3 bases and 7 bases, there was a span of 10 bases. Per the germline V gene, CDR1 is LNHDA and CDR2 is SQIVND (reference sequence).

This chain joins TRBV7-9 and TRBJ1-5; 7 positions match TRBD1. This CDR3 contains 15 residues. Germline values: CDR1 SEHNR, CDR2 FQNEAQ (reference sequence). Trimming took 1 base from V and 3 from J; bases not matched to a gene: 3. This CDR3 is CASSLGDSHNQPQHF. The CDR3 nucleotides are TGTGCCAGCAGCTTAGGGGACAGCCACAATCAGCCCCAGCATTTT.

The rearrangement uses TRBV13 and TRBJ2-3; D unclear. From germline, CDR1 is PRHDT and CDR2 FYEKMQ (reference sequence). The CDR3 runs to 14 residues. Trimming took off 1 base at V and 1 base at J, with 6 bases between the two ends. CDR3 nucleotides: TGTGCCAGCAGCTTAGCGGCCCGCACAGATACGCAGTATTTT. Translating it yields CASSLAARTDTQYF.

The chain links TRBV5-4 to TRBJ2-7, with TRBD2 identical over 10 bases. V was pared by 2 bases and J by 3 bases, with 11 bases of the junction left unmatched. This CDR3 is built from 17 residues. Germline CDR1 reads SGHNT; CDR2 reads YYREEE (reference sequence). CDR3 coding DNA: TGTGCCAGCAGCTTACGAAGGCAAGCGGGAGGGGACTACGAGCAGTACTTC. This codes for CASSLRRQAGGDYEQYF. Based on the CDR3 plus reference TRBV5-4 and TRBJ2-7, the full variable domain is ETGVTQSPTHLIKTRGQQVTLRCSSQSGHNTVSWYQQALGQGPQFIFQYYREEENGRGNFPPRFSGLQFPNYSSELNVNALELDDSALYLCASSLRRQAGGDYEQYFGPGTRLTVT.

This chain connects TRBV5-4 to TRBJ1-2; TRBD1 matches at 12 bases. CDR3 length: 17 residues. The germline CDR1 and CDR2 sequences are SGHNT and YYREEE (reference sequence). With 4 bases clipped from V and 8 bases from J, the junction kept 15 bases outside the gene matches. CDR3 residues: CASSGAKNRDRGHGYTF. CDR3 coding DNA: TGTGCCAGCAGCGGAGCCAAAAACCGGGACAGGGGGCACGGCTACACCTTC.

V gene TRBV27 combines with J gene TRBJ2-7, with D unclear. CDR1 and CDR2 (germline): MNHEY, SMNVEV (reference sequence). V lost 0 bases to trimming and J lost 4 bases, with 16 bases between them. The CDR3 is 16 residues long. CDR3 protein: CASSLSRAFPFYEQYF. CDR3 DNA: TGTGCCAGCAGTTTATCTCGGGCCTTCCCTTTTTACGAGCAGTACTTC.

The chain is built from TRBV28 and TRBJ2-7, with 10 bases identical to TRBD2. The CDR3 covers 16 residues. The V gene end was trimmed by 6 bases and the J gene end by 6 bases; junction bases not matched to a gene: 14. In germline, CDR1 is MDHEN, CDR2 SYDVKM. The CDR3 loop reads CASSPIRVAGGIEQYF. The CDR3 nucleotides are TGTGCCAGCAGCCCCATACGGGTAGCGGGAGGCATCGAGCAGTACTTC.

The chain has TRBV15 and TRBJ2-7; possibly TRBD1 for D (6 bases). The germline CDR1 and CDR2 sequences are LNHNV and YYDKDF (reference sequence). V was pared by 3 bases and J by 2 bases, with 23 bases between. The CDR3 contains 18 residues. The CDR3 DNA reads TGTGCCACCAGCAGGAATATACAGGGATGGAGTAATACCTACGAGCAGTACTTC. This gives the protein CATSRNIQGWSNTYEQYF. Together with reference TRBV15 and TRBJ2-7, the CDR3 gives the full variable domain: DAMVIQNPRYQVTQFGKPVTLSCSQTLNHNVMYWYQQKSSQAPKLLFHYYDKDFNNEADTPDNFQSRRPNTSFCFLDIRSPGLGDTAMYLCATSRNIQGWSNTYEQYFGPGTRLTVT.

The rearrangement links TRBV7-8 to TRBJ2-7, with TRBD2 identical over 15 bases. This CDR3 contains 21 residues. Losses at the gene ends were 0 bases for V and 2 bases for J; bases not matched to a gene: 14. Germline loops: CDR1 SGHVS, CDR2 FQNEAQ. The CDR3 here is CASSLAALPIGTSGRPYEQYF. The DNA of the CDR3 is TGTGCCAGCAGCTTAGCGGCCCTGCCCATCGGGACTAGCGGGAGGCCCTACGAGCAGTACTTC.

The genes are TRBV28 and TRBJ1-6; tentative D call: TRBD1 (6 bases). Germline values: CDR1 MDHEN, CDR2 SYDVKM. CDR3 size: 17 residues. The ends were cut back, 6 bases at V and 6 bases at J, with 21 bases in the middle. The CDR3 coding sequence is TGTGCCAGCAGCCCATATCGGGGGCAGGGGCTTAATTCACCCCTCCACTTT. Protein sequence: CASSPYRGQGLNSPLHF.

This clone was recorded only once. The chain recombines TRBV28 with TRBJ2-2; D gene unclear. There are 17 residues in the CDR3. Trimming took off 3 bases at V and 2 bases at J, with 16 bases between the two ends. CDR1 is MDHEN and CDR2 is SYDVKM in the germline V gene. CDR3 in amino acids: CASSFPFRQANTGELFF. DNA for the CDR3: TGTGCCAGCAGTTTCCCCTTTCGGCAGGCCAACACCGGGGAGCTGTTTTTT.

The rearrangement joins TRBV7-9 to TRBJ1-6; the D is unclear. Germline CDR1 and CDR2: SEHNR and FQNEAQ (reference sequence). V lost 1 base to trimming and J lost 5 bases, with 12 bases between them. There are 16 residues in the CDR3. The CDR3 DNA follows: TGTGCCAGCAGCTTAGGATATCGGGGAAATAATTCACCCCTCCACTTT. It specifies CASSLGYRGNNSPLHF.

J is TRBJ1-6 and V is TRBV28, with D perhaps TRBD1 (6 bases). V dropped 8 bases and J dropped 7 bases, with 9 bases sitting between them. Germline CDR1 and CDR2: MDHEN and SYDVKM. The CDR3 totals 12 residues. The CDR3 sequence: CASGQGNSPLHF. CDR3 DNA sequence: TGTGCCAGCGGCCAGGGGAATTCACCCCTCCACTTT.

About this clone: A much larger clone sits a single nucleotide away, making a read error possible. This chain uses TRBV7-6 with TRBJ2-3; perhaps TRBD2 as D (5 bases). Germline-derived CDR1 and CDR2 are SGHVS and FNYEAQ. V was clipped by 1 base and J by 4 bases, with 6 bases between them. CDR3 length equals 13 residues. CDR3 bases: TGTGCCAGCAGCTTAGAGGGAGCAGATACGCAGTATTTT. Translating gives CASSLEGADTQYF.

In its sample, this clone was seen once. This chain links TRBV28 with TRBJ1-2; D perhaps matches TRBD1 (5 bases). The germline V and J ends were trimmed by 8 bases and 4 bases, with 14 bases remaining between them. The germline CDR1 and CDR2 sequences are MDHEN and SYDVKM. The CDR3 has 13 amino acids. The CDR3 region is CASRSPGGYGYTF. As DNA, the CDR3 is TGTGCCAGCCGGTCCCCGGGGGGCTATGGCTACACCTTC.

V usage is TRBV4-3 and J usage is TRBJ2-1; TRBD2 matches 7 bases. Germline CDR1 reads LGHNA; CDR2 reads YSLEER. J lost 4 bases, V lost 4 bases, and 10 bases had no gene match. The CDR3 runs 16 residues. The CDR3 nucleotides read TGCGCCAGCAGCCCAGAAGGCCCGGGGGGTTACAATGAGCAGTTCTTC. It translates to CASSPEGPGGYNEQFF.

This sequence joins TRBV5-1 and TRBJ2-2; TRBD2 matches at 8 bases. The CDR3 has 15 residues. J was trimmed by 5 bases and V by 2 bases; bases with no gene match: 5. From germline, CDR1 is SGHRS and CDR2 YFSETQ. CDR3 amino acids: CASSFTGGGTGELFF. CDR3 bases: TGCGCCAGCAGCTTTACGGGAGGGGGAACCGGGGAGCTGTTTTTT.

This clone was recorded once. CDR3 DNA: TGCAGCGTTGAACAGGGATCCCGAGGGGAGACCCAGTACTTC. Amino acid sequence: CSVEQGSRGETQYF. The chain joins TRBV29-1 to TRBJ2-5, with D possibly being TRBD1 or TRBD2 (5 bases each). The V end lost 2 bases, the J end lost 5 bases, and 15 bases lay between the germline ends. The germline V gene has CDR1 SQVTM and CDR2 ANQGSEA. This CDR3 region has 14 residues.

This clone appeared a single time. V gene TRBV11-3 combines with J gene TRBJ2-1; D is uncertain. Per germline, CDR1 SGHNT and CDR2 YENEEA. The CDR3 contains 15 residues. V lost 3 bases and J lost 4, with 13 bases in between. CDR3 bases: TGTGCCAGCAGCTTGACTCCCGTCCGATACAATGAGCAGTTCTTC. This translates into CASSLTPVRYNEQFF.

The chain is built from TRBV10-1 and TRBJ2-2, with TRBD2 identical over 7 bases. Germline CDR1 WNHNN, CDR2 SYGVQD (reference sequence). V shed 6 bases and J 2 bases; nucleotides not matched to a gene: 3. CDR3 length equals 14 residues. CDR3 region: CASSSGTNTGELFF. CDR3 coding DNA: TGCGCCAGCAGCAGCGGGACCAACACCGGGGAGCTGTTTTTT.

CDR3 coding DNA: TGTGCCAGCAGCTTAGTCCCCTACGAGCAGTACTTC. As protein: CASSLVPYEQYF. The chain combines TRBV7-9 with TRBJ2-7, with unresolved D. The CDR3 length is 12 residues. The germline CDR1 and CDR2 sequences are SEHNR and FQNEAQ (reference sequence). Trimming took 1 base from V and 2 from J, leaving 3 bases between them.